The text below deals with one T cell receptor (beta chain). This entry belongs to a study of tumor and adjacent non-tumor tissue in lung cancer. Whole-study context: The cohort had around twelve adenocarcinoma, a couple of squamous cell and 1 small cell patients. Samples averaged around 3.9 million productive TCRbeta reads each.

This sample's RNA came from whole unsorted tissue. CDR3 length: 13 amino acids. V shed 7 bases and J shed 4 bases, with 12 bases lying between them. The library came from three nested PCR rounds adapted from ARM-PCR protocols. Using its own MiXCR run on the multiplex PCR reads, TCRdb lists one record per CDR3 protein. The sample records around 200,000 distinct CDR3 sequences, 70% to 75% being singletons. The receptor was derived from a man aged 55-75 years with non-small cell lung cancer. Input material: lung tumor tissue. The rearrangement links TRBV12-3 or TRBV12-4 to TRBJ2-3, with D maybe TRBD2 (5 bases). CDR3 residues: CASNLAYADTQYF. For the CDR3, the DNA is TGTGCCAGCAATCTAGCCTACGCAGATACGCAGTATTTT.